The sequence of this T cell receptor (beta chain) was determined in a study of cytomegalovirus exposure and HLA in healthy donors. At the level of the study: Clustering assigned 70% to 90% of the approximately 400 genotyped donors to the Caucasian-associated ancestry cluster. Overall study findings and caveats: The study had only CMV serostatus as immune exposure information. A missense variant in DCLRE1C was later tied to TCR beta V- and J-gene trimming.

A word on this clone: The antigen is undetermined.

At the time of sampling, donors were nominally healthy, though unrecorded immune exposures were likely. PCR was performed using 60 Vbeta and 13 Jbeta primers. Assay: immunoSEQ multiplex PCR; the TCRdb copy retains only in-frame clones and omits some. The sample holds about 160,000 clones, 81% seen once. The CDR3 contains 13 residues. Germline assignment: CDR1 SGDLS and CDR2 YYNGEE. V was cut by 3 bases and J by 1 base, with 7 bases left in between. The receptor was isolated from a woman aged 18 to 35 in good health and CMV-seronegative. The V call is TRBV9, the J call TRBJ1-1, with D perhaps matching TRBD1 (6 bases). Specimen: PBMCs. DNA for the CDR3: TGTGCCAGCAGCGCGGGACAGAACACTGAAGCTTTCTTT. Translation gives CASSAGQNTEAFF.